Listed below are T cell receptor beta chains from one sample, sequenced in a study of regulatory T cells in long-lasting Graves disease. TCRdb re-derived calls from the multiplex PCR reads in MiXCR, one entry per CDR3 protein. The repertoire holds a few hundred thousand distinct CDR3 sequences, about an eighth seen once, with under 20% in the top ten. These data are also associated with another study on T cells in Graves' hyperthyroidism and ophthalmopathy.

The sample consisted of peripheral blood mononuclear cells (PBMCs), taken at new diagnosis, from a patient treated with antithyroid drugs. These receptors all come from a woman aged 18-30 years with Graves disease. Both conserved end residues are part of each CDR3. A D gene is named only where the DNA matches it firmly. Only part of the rows carry a size: once, few, many, or a class if the clone is expanded.

j_call,clone_size,d_call,v_call,cdr3_aa,cdr3_nt
TRBJ1-1,many,.,TRBV28,CASSFSFAAGMGWNTEAFF,TGTGCCAGCAGTTTTTCTTTTGCGGCAGGCATGGGGTGGAACACTGAAGCTTTCTTT
TRBJ2-1,.,TRBD2,TRBV19,CASSIDRTSVNEQFF,TGTGCCAGTAGTATTGACCGGACTAGCGTAAATGAGCAGTTCTTC
TRBJ2-3,many,.,TRBV5-1,CASSFGGRTSTDTQYF,TGCGCCAGCAGCTTCGGGGGCCGCACTAGCACAGATACGCAGTATTTT
TRBJ2-7,many,TRBD1,TRBV24-1,CATSDWTGESYEQYF,TGTGCCACCAGTGATTGGACAGGCGAATCCTACGAGCAGTACTTC
TRBJ1-1,many,TRBD1,TRBV20-1,CSATSGTGAGGAEAFF,TGCAGTGCTACCTCCGGGACAGGCGCCGGCGGAGCGGAAGCTTTCTTT
TRBJ2-1,many,.,TRBV7-2,CASSFGVHEQFF,TGTGCCAGCAGCTTCGGTGTCCATGAGCAGTTCTTC
TRBJ1-2,many,.,TRBV12-3/TRBV12-4,CASSLMGLSDYGYTF,TGTGCCAGCAGTTTAATGGGGTTAAGTGACTATGGCTACACCTTC
TRBJ2-1,.,TRBD1,TRBV28,CASSLYHTGTAFF,TGTGCCAGCAGTTTATACCACACCGGGACAGCTTTCTTC
TRBJ1-2,many,.,TRBV5-5,CASSLPGPVGYTF,TGTGCCAGCAGCCTCCCGGGACCCGTAGGCTACACCTTC
TRBJ2-7,many,TRBD1,TRBV28,CASRGVDRAHEQYF,TGTGCCAGCAGGGGGGTAGACAGGGCCCACGAGCAGTACTTC
TRBJ2-7,many,.,TRBV15,CATSRNTEQYF,TGTGCCACCAGCAGAAACACCGAGCAGTACTTC
TRBJ2-3,.,.,TRBV7-2,CASSADRGLLTDTQYF,TGTGCCAGCAGCGCCGATCGAGGACTTCTCACAGATACGCAGTATTTT
TRBJ2-1,many,.,TRBV28,CASSSESWQFF,TGTGCCAGCAGTTCTGAGTCGTGGCAGTTCTTC
TRBJ2-7,many,.,TRBV27,CASSLSPSGYEQYF,TGTGCCAGCAGTTTATCGCCCTCCGGGTACGAGCAGTACTTC
TRBJ2-5,many,.,TRBV27,CASSLGTGRLDETQYF,TGTGCCAGCAGTTTAGGTACCGGGAGACTAGATGAGACCCAGTACTTC
TRBJ2-7,many,TRBD2,TRBV7-9,CASSFGTMLYEQYF,TGTGCCAGCAGCTTTGGGACTATGCTCTACGAGCAGTACTTC
TRBJ1-5,many,.,TRBV12-3/TRBV12-4,CASSLGNGPQHF,TGTGCCAGCAGTTTAGGGAATGGGCCCCAGCATTTT
TRBJ1-2,.,.,TRBV4-2,CASSQVTHGYTF,TGTGCCAGCAGCCAAGTTACCCATGGCTACACCTTC
TRBJ2-2,many,TRBD2,TRBV28,CASSLAGMVAGELFF,TGTGCCAGCAGCCTAGCGGGAATGGTTGCTGGGGAGCTGTTTTTT
TRBJ1-1,many,.,TRBV28,CASAQVDTEAFF,TGTGCCAGCGCGCAGGTTGACACTGAAGCTTTCTTT
TRBJ1-5,few,.,TRBV11-2,CASSFMETGVRSNQPQHF,TGTGCCAGCAGCTTCATGGAGACAGGTGTTAGGAGCAATCAGCCCCAGCATTTT
TRBJ2-7,many,.,TRBV20-1,CSATGGDRHHEQYF,TGCAGTGCTACGGGGGGGGACAGGCACCACGAGCAGTACTTC
TRBJ1-1,many,TRBD1,TRBV6-1,CASQRQGELHTEAFF,TGTGCCAGCCAACGACAGGGGGAGTTACACACTGAAGCTTTCTTT
TRBJ2-1,many,.,TRBV20-1,CSARVGGLTSRDNEQFF,TGCAGTGCTAGAGTCGGGGGGCTAACGTCGCGGGACAATGAGCAGTTCTTC
TRBJ2-3,many,.,TRBV5-1,CASSLDSLERTDTQYF,TGCGCCAGCAGCTTGGACAGCCTAGAACGCACAGATACGCAGTATTTT
TRBJ2-1,.,.,TRBV6-1,CASSDRGSSYNEQFF,TGTGCCAGCAGTGACAGGGGAAGCTCCTACAATGAGCAGTTCTTC
TRBJ2-7,.,.,TRBV7-2,CASSGVSYEQYF,TGTGCCAGCAGTGGGGTATCCTACGAGCAGTACTTC
TRBJ1-2,many,.,TRBV27,CASSLSGDTQVNYGYTF,TGTGCCAGCAGTTTATCTGGGGACACCCAAGTTAACTATGGCTACACCTTC
TRBJ1-6,many,TRBD1,TRBV7-2,CASSSTGGNSPLHF,TGTGCCAGCAGCTCGACAGGGGGGAATTCACCCCTCCACTTT
TRBJ2-3,.,TRBD1,TRBV7-2,CASKEQGGFTDTQYF,TGTGCCAGCAAAGAACAGGGGGGATTCACAGATACGCAGTATTTT
TRBJ1-2,many,.,TRBV14,CASSKAPAGNYGYTF,TGTGCCAGCAGCAAAGCCCCAGCAGGAAACTATGGCTACACCTTC
TRBJ1-3,few,.,TRBV20-1,CGWSGPNSGNTIYF,TGCGGATGGTCGGGACCGAACTCTGGAAACACCATATATTTT
TRBJ1-1,many,.,TRBV6-2/TRBV6-3,CASRDPGHGRTEAFF,TGTGCCAGCAGGGATCCGGGGCACGGAAGGACTGAAGCTTTCTTT
TRBJ2-1,many,.,TRBV7-9,CASEGLASHNEQFF,TGTGCCAGCGAGGGGCTAGCGTCTCACAATGAGCAGTTCTTC
TRBJ1-2,few,.,TRBV5-1,CASSLDWGNYGYTF,TGCGCCAGCAGCTTGGATTGGGGGAACTATGGCTACACCTTC